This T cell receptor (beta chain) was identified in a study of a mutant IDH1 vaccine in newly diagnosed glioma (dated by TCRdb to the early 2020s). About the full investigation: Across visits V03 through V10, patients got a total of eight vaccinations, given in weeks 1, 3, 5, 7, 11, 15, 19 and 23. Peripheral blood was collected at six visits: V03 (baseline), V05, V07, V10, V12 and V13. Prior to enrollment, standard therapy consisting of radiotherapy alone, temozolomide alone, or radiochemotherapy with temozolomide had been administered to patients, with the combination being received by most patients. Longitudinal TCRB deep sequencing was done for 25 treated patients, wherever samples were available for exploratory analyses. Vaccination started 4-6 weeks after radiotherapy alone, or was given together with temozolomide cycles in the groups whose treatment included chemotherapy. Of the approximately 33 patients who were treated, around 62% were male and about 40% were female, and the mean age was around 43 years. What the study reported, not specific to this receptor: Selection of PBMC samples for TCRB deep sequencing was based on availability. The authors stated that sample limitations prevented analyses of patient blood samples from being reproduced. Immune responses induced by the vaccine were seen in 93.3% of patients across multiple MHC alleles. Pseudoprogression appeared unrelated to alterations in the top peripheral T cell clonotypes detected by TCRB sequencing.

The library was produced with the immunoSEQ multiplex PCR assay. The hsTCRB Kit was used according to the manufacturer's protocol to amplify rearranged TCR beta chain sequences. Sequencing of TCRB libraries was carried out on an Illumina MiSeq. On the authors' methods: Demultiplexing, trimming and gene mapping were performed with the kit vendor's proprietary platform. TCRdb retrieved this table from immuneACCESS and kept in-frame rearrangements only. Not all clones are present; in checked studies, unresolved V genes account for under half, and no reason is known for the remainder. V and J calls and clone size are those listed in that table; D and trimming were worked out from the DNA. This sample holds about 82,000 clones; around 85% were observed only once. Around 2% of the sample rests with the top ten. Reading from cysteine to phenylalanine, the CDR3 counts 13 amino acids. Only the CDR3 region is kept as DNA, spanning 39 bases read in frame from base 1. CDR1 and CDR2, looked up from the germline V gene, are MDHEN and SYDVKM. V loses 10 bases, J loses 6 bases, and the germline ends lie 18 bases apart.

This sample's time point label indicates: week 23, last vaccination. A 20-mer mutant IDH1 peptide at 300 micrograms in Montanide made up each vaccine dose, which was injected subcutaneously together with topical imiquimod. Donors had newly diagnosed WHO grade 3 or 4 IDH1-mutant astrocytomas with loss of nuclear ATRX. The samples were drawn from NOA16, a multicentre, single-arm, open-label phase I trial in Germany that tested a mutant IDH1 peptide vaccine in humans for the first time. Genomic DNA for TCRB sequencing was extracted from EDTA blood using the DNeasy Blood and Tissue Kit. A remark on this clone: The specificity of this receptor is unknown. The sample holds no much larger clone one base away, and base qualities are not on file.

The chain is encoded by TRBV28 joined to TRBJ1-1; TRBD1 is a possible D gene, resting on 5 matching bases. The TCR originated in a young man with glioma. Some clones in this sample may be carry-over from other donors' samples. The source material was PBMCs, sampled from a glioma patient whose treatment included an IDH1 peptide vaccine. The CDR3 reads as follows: CATTSRGLAEAFF. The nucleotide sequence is TGTGCCACCACCTCGAGGGGCTTGGCTGAAGCTTTCTTT.